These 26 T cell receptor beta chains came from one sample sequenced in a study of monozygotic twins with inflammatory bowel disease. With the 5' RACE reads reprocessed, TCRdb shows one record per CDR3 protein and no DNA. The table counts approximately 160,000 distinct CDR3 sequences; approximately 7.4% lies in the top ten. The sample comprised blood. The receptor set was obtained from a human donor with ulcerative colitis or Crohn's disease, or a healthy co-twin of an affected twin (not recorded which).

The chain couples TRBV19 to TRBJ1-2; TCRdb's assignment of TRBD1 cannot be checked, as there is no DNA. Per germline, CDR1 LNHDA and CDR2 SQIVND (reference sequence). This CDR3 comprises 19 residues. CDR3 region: CASSIEAGVTRPASYGYTF.

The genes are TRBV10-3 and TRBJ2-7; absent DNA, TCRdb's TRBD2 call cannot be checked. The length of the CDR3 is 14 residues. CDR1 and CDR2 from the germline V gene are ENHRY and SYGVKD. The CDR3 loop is CAISEQAGVDEQYF.

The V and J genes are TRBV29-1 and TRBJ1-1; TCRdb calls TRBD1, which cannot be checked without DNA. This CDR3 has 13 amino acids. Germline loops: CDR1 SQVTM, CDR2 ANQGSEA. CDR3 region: CSVNRGYNTEAFF.

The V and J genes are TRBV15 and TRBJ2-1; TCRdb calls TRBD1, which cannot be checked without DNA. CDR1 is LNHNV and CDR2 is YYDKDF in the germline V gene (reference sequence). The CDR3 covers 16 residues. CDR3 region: CATSRVGGGVYNEQFF.

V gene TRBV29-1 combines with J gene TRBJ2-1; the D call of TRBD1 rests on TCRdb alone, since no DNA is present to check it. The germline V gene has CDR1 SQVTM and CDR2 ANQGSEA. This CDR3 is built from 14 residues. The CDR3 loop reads CSVDREGSYNEQFF.

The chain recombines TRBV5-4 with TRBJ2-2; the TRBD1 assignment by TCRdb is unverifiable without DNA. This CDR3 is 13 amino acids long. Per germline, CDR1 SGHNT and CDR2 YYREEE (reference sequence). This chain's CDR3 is CASSRTGVGELFF.

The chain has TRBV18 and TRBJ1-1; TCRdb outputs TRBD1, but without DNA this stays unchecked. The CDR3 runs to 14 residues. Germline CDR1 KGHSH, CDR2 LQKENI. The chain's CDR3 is CASSRRQTDTEAFF.

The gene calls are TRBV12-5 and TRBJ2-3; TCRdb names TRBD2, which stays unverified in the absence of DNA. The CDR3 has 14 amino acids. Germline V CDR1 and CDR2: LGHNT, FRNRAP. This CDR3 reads CASGLAGGTDTQYF.

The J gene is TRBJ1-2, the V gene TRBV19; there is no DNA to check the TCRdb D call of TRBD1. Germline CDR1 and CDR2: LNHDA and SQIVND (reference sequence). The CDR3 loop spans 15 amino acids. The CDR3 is CASSIMDSLNYGYTF.

CDR3 in amino acids: CSVWDRDRGRSGGYTF. V and J are TRBV29-1 and TRBJ1-2; no DNA is available, so the TRBD1 call from TCRdb remains unchecked. CDR3 length: 16 residues. The germline V gene encodes CDR1 SQVTM and CDR2 ANQGSEA.

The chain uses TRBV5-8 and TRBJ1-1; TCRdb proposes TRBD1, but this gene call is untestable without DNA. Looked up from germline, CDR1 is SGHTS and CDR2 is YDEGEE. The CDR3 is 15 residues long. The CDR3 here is CASSSLYGGFTEAFF.

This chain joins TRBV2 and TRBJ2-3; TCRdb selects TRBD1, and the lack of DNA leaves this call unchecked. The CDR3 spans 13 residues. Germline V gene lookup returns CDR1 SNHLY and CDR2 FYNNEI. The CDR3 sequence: CASSEDITDTQYF.

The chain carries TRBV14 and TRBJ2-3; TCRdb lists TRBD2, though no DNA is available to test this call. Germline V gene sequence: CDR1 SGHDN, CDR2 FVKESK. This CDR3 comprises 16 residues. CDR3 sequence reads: CASSQEPSGITDTQYF.

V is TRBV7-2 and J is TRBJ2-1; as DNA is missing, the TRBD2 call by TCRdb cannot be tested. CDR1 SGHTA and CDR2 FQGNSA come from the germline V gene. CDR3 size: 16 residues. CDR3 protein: CASSLGPGGPYNEQFF.

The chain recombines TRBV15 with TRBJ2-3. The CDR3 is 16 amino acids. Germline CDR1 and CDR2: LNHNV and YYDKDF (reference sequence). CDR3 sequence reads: CATSRESGPSTDTQYF. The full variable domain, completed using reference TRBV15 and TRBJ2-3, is DAMVIQNPRYQVTQFGKPVTLSCSQTLNHNVMYWYQQKSSQAPKLLFHYYDKDFNNEADTPDNFQSRRPNTSFCFLDIRSPGLGDTAMYLCATSRESGPSTDTQYFGPGTRLTVL.

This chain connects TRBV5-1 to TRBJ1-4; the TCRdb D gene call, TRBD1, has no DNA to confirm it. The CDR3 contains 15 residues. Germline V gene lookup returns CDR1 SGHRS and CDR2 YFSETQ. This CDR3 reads CASSSAGAPDEKLFF.

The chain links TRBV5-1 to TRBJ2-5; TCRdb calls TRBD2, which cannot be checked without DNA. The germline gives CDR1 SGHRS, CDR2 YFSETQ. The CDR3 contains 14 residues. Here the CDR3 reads CASSPAGYQETQYF.

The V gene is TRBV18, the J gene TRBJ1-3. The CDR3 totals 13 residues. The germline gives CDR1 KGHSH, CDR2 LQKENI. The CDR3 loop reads CASSQATGNTIYF.

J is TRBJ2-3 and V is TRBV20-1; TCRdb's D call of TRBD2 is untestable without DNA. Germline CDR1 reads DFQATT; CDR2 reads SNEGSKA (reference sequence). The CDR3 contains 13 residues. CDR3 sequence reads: CSASRSPADTQYF.

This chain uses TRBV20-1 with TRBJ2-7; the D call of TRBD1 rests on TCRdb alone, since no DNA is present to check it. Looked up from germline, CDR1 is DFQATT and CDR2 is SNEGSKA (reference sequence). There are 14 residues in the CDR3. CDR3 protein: CSAQPGLTVYEQYF.

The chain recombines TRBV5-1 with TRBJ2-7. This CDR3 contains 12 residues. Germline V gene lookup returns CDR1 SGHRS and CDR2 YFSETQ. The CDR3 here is CASRGSTYEQYF.

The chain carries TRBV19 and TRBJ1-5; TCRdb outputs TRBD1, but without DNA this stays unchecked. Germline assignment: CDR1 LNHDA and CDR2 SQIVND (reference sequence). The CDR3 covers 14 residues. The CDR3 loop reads CASSGWTGDQPQHF.

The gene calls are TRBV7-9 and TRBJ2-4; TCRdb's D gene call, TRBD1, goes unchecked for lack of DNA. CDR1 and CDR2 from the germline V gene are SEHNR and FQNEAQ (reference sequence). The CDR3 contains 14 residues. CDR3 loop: CASSPVGQKNIQYF. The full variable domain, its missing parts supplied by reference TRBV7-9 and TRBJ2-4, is DTGVSQNPRHKITKRGQNVTFRCDPISEHNRLYWYRQTLGQGPEFLTYFQNEAQLEKSRLLSDRFSAERPKGSFSTLEIQRTEQGDSAMYLCASSPVGQKNIQYFGAGTRLSVL.

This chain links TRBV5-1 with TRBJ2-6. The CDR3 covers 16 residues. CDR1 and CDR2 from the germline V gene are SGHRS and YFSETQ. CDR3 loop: CASSLVASSGANVLTF.

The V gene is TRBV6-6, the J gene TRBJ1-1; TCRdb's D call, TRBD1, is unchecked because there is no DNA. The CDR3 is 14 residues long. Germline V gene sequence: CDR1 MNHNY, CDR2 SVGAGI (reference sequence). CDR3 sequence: CASSYGHMNTEAFF.

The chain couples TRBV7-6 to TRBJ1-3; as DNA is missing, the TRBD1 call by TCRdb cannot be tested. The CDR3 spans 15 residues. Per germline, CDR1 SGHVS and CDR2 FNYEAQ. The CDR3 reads CASSIREFSGNTIYF.